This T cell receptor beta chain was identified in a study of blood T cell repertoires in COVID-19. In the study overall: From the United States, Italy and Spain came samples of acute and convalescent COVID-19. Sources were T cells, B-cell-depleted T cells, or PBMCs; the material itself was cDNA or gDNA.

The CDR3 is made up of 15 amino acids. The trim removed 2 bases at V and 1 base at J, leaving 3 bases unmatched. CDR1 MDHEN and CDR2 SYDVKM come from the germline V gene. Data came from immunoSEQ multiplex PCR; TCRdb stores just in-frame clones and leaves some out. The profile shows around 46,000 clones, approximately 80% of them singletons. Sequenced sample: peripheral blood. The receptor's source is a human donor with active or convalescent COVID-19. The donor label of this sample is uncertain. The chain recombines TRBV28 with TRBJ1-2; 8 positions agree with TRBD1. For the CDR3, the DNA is TGTGCCAGCAGTTTAGCAGGGGGCGGTAACTATGGCTACACCTTC. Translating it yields CASSLAGGGNYGYTF.